This record covers a single TCR beta chain. In its sample, this clone was seen a few times. Its antigen remains undetermined. Within one base of it there is no much larger clone, and no base qualities were kept. Inclusive of the bounding cysteine and phenylalanine, the CDR3 is 16 residues long. Of the read, only the CDR3 DNA is kept; its 48 bases are in frame from base 1. Taken from the germline V gene (reference sequence), the CDR1 and CDR2 loops are SGHNT and YYREEE. After removal of 0 bases from V and 1 base from J, the junction retains 6 bases not matched to a gene. The sample originates from a study of OX40 agonist ivuxolimab in advanced cancers. Study-wide context: The costimulatory receptor OX40 (CD134) was targeted by ivuxolimab, a fully human IgG2 agonistic monoclonal antibody. Intravenous ivuxolimab was administered to patients every 2 weeks at six dose levels: 0.01, 0.1, 0.3, 1.5, 3 and 10 mg/kg. Of the approximately 53 patients in dose escalation, 19 had hepatocellular carcinoma, around 15 had melanoma, 9 had renal cell carcinoma and 9 had head and neck cancer. In the dose-escalation cohort, nearly 85% of patients were male, and the mean age was roughly 60 years with a range of about 20 to 80. Patients were allowed to have had prior anti-PD-1, anti-PD-L1 or anti-CTLA-4 therapy, and approximately 40% of the dose-escalation patients had been treated with checkpoint inhibitors. Three dose-escalation patients achieved partial responses, one with hepatocellular carcinoma and two with cutaneous melanoma. Peripheral TCRbeta sequencing was intended to test whether TCR sequence diversity was altered and clonal T-cell expansion was caused by ivuxolimab. The paper describes the monotherapy dose-escalation part (N ≈ 52 patients) of the phase I trial of ivuxolimab. Study-level results and caveats: Partial responders in the 0.1-3.0 mg/kg groups had among the lowest normalized peripheral clonal expansion, especially among CD8+ T cells. After ivuxolimab, expanded clones were on average more numerous among CD8+ T cells than among CD4+ T cells. Which antigens the clonally expanded peripheral T cells were specific for was not determined. Low levels of normalized T-cell clonal expansion were also seen in some patients who did not respond. Clonal expansion of both CD4+ and CD8+ blood T cells was observed from baseline to week 6 at doses 0.1 to 3.0 mg/kg.

Genomic DNA was isolated from the sorted cells so that the TCRbeta CDR3 region could be sequenced. TCRbeta CDR3 regions were sequenced using the immunoSEQ Assay. TCRdb stores this immuneACCESS table with in-frame sequences only. Part of the clones is absent; in the studies checked, under half of the shortfall reflects unresolved V genes, and no reason is known for the rest. This sample comprises about 53,000 clones, approximately 84% of them detected only once. The leading ten clones occupy 4.5% to 5.5% of the sample. The trial excluded patients who had a history of autoimmune disease or were on systemic immunosuppression. Peripheral blood for TCR sequencing was drawn from every dose cohort at baseline, at cycle 4 day 1 and at cycle 7 day 1. The samples were taken from a phase I, first-in-human, multicenter, open-label dose-escalation trial of ivuxolimab. Adults with locally advanced or metastatic melanoma, renal cell carcinoma, hepatocellular carcinoma or head and neck squamous cell carcinoma were enrolled in the trial. Before TCR sequencing, CD4+ T cells and CD8+ T cells from peripheral blood were sorted into separate populations.

Sample: CD4+ or CD8+ T cells sorted from blood, taken in a trial of the OX40 agonist ivuxolimab. The clonotype comes from an adult with an advanced solid tumor such as melanoma, head and neck, liver or kidney cancer. The chain couples TRBV5-4 to TRBJ1-1; 7 bases in the junction line up with TRBD1. The CDR3 has the sequence CASSLGQRGPNTEAFF. Read as DNA, the sequence is TGTGCCAGCAGCTTGGGTCAGAGGGGGCCGAACACTGAAGCTTTCTTT.